The 23 T cell receptor beta chains below were found in one sample sequenced in a study of OX40 agonist ivuxolimab in advanced cancers. Produced via immunoSEQ multiplex PCR; TCRdb's table is partial and in-frame only. The sample has over 25,000 clones; around 84% are singletons. The starting material was CD4+ or CD8+ T cells sorted from blood, obtained in a trial of the OX40 agonist ivuxolimab. These receptors originate from an adult with an advanced solid tumor such as melanoma, head and neck, liver or kidney cancer.

V gene TRBV28 combines with J gene TRBJ2-7; D not certain. This CDR3 is 14 amino acids long. V dropped 1 base and J dropped 1 base, with 8 bases sitting between them. CDR1 and CDR2 from the germline V gene are MDHEN and SYDVKM. The CDR3 DNA is TGTGCCAGCAGTTTATTCGCAGAATCCTACGAGCAGTACTTC. As protein: CASSLFAESYEQYF.

The table lists this clone with many counts. The V gene is TRBV5-4, the J gene TRBJ2-3; no firm D call. The CDR3 loop spans 12 amino acids. Deletions cut 5 bases from V and 4 bases from J, with 8 bases between. In germline, CDR1 is SGHNT, CDR2 YYREEE (reference sequence). CDR3 sequence (DNA): TGTGCCAGCAGTAATTGGGCAGATACGCAGTATTTT. It yields the protein CASSNWADTQYF.

This rearrangement joins TRBV7-9 to TRBJ1-1; 9 bases map to TRBD1. The CDR3 totals 14 residues. Germline V gene lookup returns CDR1 SEHNR and CDR2 FQNEAQ (reference sequence). The trim removed 4 bases at V and 1 base at J, leaving 1 base unmatched. CDR3 DNA: TGTGCCAGCAGCTCGGGACAGGGGAACACTGAAGCTTTCTTT. It specifies CASSSGQGNTEAFF.

As to this clone: The same CDR3 can be traced to other DNA sequences in this sample. The chain combines TRBV9 with TRBJ2-3; 8 bases fit TRBD1. Unmatched junction bases numbered 3, after V lost 0 bases and J lost 6 bases. The CDR3 is 14 amino acids. The germline CDR1 and CDR2 sequences are SGDLS and YYNGEE. CDR3 DNA: TGTGCCAGCAGCGTAGCTTACAGGGGGGATACGCAGTATTTT. It codes for CASSVAYRGDTQYF. The variable domain in full, with the rest retrieved from reference TRBV9 and TRBJ2-3, is DSGVTQTPKHLITATGQRVTLRCSPRSGDLSVYWYQQSLDQGLQFLIQYYNGEERAKGNILERFSAQQFPDLHSELNLSSLELGDSALYFCASSVAYRGDTQYFGPGTRLTVL.

This clone is classed as medium-sized (0.01 to 0.1%). This chain connects TRBV5-4 to TRBJ2-3; 7 bases line up with TRBD2. Germline CDR1 reads SGHNT; CDR2 reads YYREEE (reference sequence). V shed 2 bases, J shed 3 bases, and the junction held 6 bases outside the gene matches. This CDR3 is built from 15 residues. The CDR3 DNA follows: TGTGCCAGCAGCTTCAGGGCGGGGGAGACAGATACGCAGTATTTT. Protein: CASSFRAGETDTQYF.

The V call is TRBV30, the J call TRBJ1-1; D is perhaps TRBD1 (5 bases). V was pared by 3 bases and J by 5 bases, with 13 bases between. From germline, CDR1 is GTSNPN and CDR2 SVGIG (reference sequence). This CDR3 comprises 13 residues. CDR3 sequence reads: CAWRWGVGTEAFF. CDR3 DNA sequence: TGTGCCTGGAGATGGGGGGTAGGGACTGAAGCTTTCTTT.

The chain recombines TRBV6-1 with TRBJ2-3, with D unresolved. The CDR3 runs 12 residues. V was pared by 10 bases and J by 1 base, with 9 bases between. Germline CDR1 is MNHNS and CDR2 is SASEGT. CDR3: CATDLGTDTQYF. The CDR3 DNA reads as TGTGCCACAGACCTGGGCACAGATACGCAGTATTTT.

The chain carries TRBV11-2 and TRBJ1-6; unclear D gene. The V gene lost 0 bases and the J gene lost 10 bases, with 10 bases spanning the gap. CDR3 length: 14 residues. Germline CDR1 SGHAT, CDR2 FQNNGV. The CDR3 DNA reads TGTGCCAGCAGCTTAGAGAGGGTTTACTCACCCCTCCACTTT. This codes for CASSLERVYSPLHF.

The chain has TRBV25-1 and TRBJ1-4; TRBD1 agrees at 8 bases. Germline trimming cut 8 bases from V and 16 bases from J; bases unmatched to any gene: 9. Germline assignment: CDR1 MGHDK and CDR2 SYGVNS. The CDR3 has 11 residues. The CDR3 sequence: CASSSRGLQFF. The CDR3 DNA sequence: TGTGCCAGCTCTTCCAGGGGGCTGCAGTTTTTT.

The rearrangement links TRBV5-1 to TRBJ2-5; D may be TRBD2 (7 bases). The germline CDR1 and CDR2 sequences are SGHRS and YFSETQ. This CDR3 contains 15 residues. The ends were cut back, 3 bases at V and 1 base at J, with 13 bases in the middle. CDR3 sequence reads: CASSSEGGAQETQYF. The DNA for the CDR3 is TGCGCCAGCAGCTCAGAGGGGGGGGCCCAAGAGACCCAGTACTTC.

The rearrangement links TRBV27 to TRBJ2-3; TRBD2 is a possible D gene (7 bases). The germline V gene encodes CDR1 MNHEY and CDR2 SMNVEV (reference sequence). The CDR3 totals 16 residues. V gave up 2 bases and J gave up 2 bases, with 14 bases separating them. CDR3 sequence reads: CASSLGRGGVTDTQYF. In DNA, the CDR3 is TGTGCCAGCAGTTTAGGGAGGGGGGGCGTCACAGATACGCAGTATTTT.

The chain employs TRBV19 and TRBJ2-1, with 9 bases identical to TRBD1. CDR1 is LNHDA and CDR2 is SQIVND in the germline V gene (reference sequence). J gave up 5 bases and V 8 bases, and 7 bases lay outside the gene matches. This CDR3 has 14 amino acids. The CDR3 reads CASGYRGRNNEQFF. The CDR3 region has the DNA TGTGCCAGTGGGTACAGGGGGCGAAACAATGAGCAGTTCTTC.

The rearrangement joins TRBV29-1 to TRBJ2-1; possibly TRBD1 or TRBD2 for D (5 bases each). The CDR3 totals 14 residues. Germline CDR1 is SQVTM and CDR2 is ANQGSEA. V lost 4 bases to trimming and J lost 9 bases, with 19 bases between them. CDR3 in DNA: TGCAGCGTTGCCCCAAGGGACGGCCGGAGTGAGCAGTTCTTC. Residues: CSVAPRDGRSEQFF.

This chain uses TRBV5-4 with TRBJ2-7; D ambiguous. Trimming took 0 bases from V and 3 from J, leaving 7 bases between them. This CDR3 is built from 13 residues. From germline, CDR1 is SGHNT and CDR2 YYREEE (reference sequence). CDR3 nucleotide sequence: TGTGCCAGCAGCTTGGGGGCGGACTACGAGCAGTACTTC. It codes for CASSLGADYEQYF.

This clone showed up just once. The chain is built from TRBV27 and TRBJ2-1; 8 bases map to TRBD2. Trimming removed 0 bases from V and 6 bases from J; junction bases left unmatched: 4. CDR3 length: 15 residues. CDR1 and CDR2 from the germline V gene are MNHEY and SMNVEV (reference sequence). CDR3 bases: TGTGCCAGCAGTTTATCGTTAGCGGGACGCAATGAGCAGTTCTTC. Its protein product is CASSLSLAGRNEQFF.

V usage is TRBV15 and J usage is TRBJ2-1; D possibly corresponds to TRBD2 (6 bases). CDR3 length: 15 amino acids. Germline values: CDR1 LNHNV, CDR2 YYDKDF (reference sequence). Trimming removed 0 bases from V and 2 bases from J, with 8 bases in between. CDR3 nucleotides: TGTGCCACCAGCAGAGATGGAGGGACCTACAATGAGCAGTTCTTC. This translates into CATSRDGGTYNEQFF.

This chain uses TRBV9 with TRBJ2-7; possible D gene TRBD1, 6 bases. Germline lookup yields CDR1 SGDLS and CDR2 YYNGEE. This CDR3 region has 14 residues. The ends were cut back, 4 bases at V and 5 bases at J, with 16 bases in the middle. The CDR3: CASSPRAGAHEQYF. In nucleotides, the CDR3 is TGTGCCAGCAGCCCGCGGGCAGGGGCGCACGAGCAGTACTTC.

The V gene is TRBV9, the J gene TRBJ1-1; D unresolved. The CDR3 is made up of 14 amino acids. Deletions cut 0 bases from V and 4 bases from J, with 10 bases between. Germline V gene lookup returns CDR1 SGDLS and CDR2 YYNGEE. CDR3 loop: CASSVDVRSTEAFF. The CDR3, as DNA: TGTGCCAGCAGCGTAGACGTAAGGAGCACTGAAGCTTTCTTT.

This sequence joins TRBV6-5 and TRBJ1-2, with D hard to call. Germline V CDR1 and CDR2: MNHEY, SVGAGI. CDR3 length: 15 residues. Trimming removed 0 bases from V and 2 bases from J, with 10 bases in between. DNA of the CDR3: TGTGCCAGCAGTTACTCAGGTTGGAGGAACTATGGCTACACCTTC. As protein: CASSYSGWRNYGYTF.

The chain has TRBV6-1 and TRBJ2-3, with 10 nucleotides matching TRBD2. This CDR3 is built from 16 residues. Germline V CDR1 and CDR2: MNHNS, SASEGT. Trimming took 2 bases from V and 4 from J; bases not matched to a gene: 6. The CDR3 loop reads CASSESVAGGSDTQYF. The CDR3 DNA is TGTGCCAGCAGTGAATCGGTAGCGGGAGGTTCAGATACGCAGTATTTT.

This chain joins TRBV5-1 and TRBJ2-3; D is ambiguous. The length of the CDR3 is 15 residues. V was trimmed by 2 bases and J by 4 bases, leaving 14 bases between them. The germline CDR1 and CDR2 sequences are SGHRS and YFSETQ. The CDR3 coding sequence is TGCGCCAGCAGCTTCCTGACAAATAAGGCAGATACGCAGTATTTT. It is translated as CASSFLTNKADTQYF.

The chain links TRBV27 to TRBJ2-1; 9 bases line up with TRBD2. CDR3 length equals 13 residues. From germline, CDR1 is MNHEY and CDR2 SMNVEV (reference sequence). Trimming took 9 bases from V and 8 from J; bases not matched to a gene: 8. This CDR3 reads CASGRAGGDEQFF. The DNA of the CDR3 is TGTGCCAGTGGAAGAGCGGGAGGAGATGAGCAGTTCTTC.

This clone was recorded many times. V usage is TRBV28 and J usage is TRBJ1-1; D perhaps matches TRBD1 (6 bases). This CDR3 has 11 amino acids. Trimming stripped 6 bases from V and 8 bases from J, with 10 bases between. Germline loops: CDR1 MDHEN, CDR2 SYDVKM. The CDR3 nucleotides read TGTGCCAGCAGCTGGGGGACAGAAGCTTTCTTT. It yields the protein CASSWGTEAFF.